The present entry profiles one TCR beta chain with its context. Its cognate antigen has yet to be identified. One base away there is no much larger clone; base qualities are not given. V lost 6 bases and J lost 2 bases; the stretch between them is 26 bases long. CDR1 SEHNR and CDR2 FQNEAQ were looked up in the germline V gene (reference sequence). Inclusive of the bounding cysteine and phenylalanine, the CDR3 is 20 residues long. CDR3 DNA only is kept here, 60 bases in frame from base 1. The sample's treatment or condition label, decoded: in vitro stimulation with specific CMV peptide epitopes to enrich CMV-specific T cells. Sequenced on an Illumina HiSeq 1500. TCRdb reworked the public reads: Q25 trimming with fastp, MiXCR clone assembly, productive beta chains retained. Rows merge per CDR3 protein into single entries with the most common DNA and genes. A total of some 920,000 distinct CDR3 sequences appear in this sample, 30% to 40% of them only once. The ten largest clonotypes hold around 15% of the sample.

The sample comes from a study of T cell repertoires in cytomegalovirus infection (dated by TCRdb to about 2019). The study in broad terms: Recently identified HLA-C-restricted CMV epitopes, whose presentation resists viral immunomodulation, were targeted by peptide stimulations together with well-studied HLA-B-restricted epitopes. Because public TCR beta signatures pointed to carriage of CMV infection together with the matching HLA type, the HLA type of each donor mattered for the analysis.

Overall study results and their limits: In both this cohort and an independent cohort of some 380 donors, the cumulative frequency of public TCR beta family members distinguished carriers of CMV infection plus the relevant HLA type. The ex vivo response was dominated by HLA-C-restricted CMV-specific TCR beta clonotypes, and the single most frequent clonotype in two of eight donors was supplied by these HLA-C-restricted clonotypes.

Here the chain combines TRBV7-9 and TRBJ2-6, with a tentative D gene TRBD1 over 6 matching bases. The TCR sequence derives from a human donor in good health (CMV status not recorded). Some clones in this sample may be carry-over from other donors' samples. Sequences were derived from cultured CD8+ T cells from PBMCs, sampled from culture after CMV antigen stimulation. The CDR3 here reads CASRGGQWTPLLAGANVLTF. The DNA sequence reads TGTGCCAGCAGGGGCGGACAGTGGACTCCCCTTCTGGCTGGGGCCAACGTCCTGACTTTC.